This T cell receptor (beta chain) is from a study of blood T cells in healthy people across ages. This clonotype occurred many times. Per germline, CDR1 MNHEY and CDR2 SMNVEV (reference sequence). The CDR3 runs 13 residues. Germline trimming cut 2 bases from V and 7 bases from J; bases unmatched to any gene: 4. Sample-barcoded 5' priming and a J-beta primer mix drove a second PCR of roughly 7 to 11 cycles. TCRdb re-called the 5' RACE reads with MiXCR, one entry per CDR3 protein. The sample contains hundreds of thousands of distinct CDR3 sequences, under 45% of which appear only once. This chain uses TRBV27 with TRBJ1-2; 7 bases align to TRBD1. The clonotype originates from a man aged 55 to 70 in good health. Sequenced: blood. CDR3: CASSLGGGGGYTF. The CDR3 DNA reads TGTGCCAGCAGTTTAGGAGGGGGCGGTGGCTACACCTTC.